This T cell receptor beta chain was captured in a study of cytomegalovirus exposure and HLA in healthy donors. The overall study: From donors who were HLA-typed, an early data release held about 89 million unique TCRs. Study results and caveats: Reports state that TCR beta sequences accurately predicted most subjects' HLA-A and HLA-B alleles. It is likely that the observed cluster of highly shared sequence variants was a sequencing artifact.

Note on this clone: Its antigen is still unknown.

Germline V CDR1 and CDR2: MNHNY, SVGAGI (reference sequence). Unmatched junction bases numbered 10, after V lost 10 bases and J lost 1 base. The CDR3 runs 16 residues. A multiplex PCR was run with 60 Vbeta primers and 13 Jbeta primers. TCRdb's table, derived via immunoSEQ multiplex PCR, lists solely in-frame clones and lacks some. The sample contains around 65,000 clones, 68% of which appear only once. Sequenced material: PBMCs. V gene TRBV6-6 combines with J gene TRBJ2-5, with 12 nucleotides matching TRBD2. The TCR comes from a man between 40 and 49 years old in good health and CMV-seropositive. Here the CDR3 reads CATNLGLAGSQETQYF. CDR3 DNA sequence: TGTGCCACCAACCTGGGACTAGCGGGTTCCCAAGAGACCCAGTACTTC.